This section outlines one TCR beta chain sequence together with its context. Library construction for TCR beta used iRepertoire HTBI primers and Arm-PCR of CDR3 regions. TCRdb called the multiplex PCR reads again in MiXCR, with one record for every CDR3 protein. Found here are about 470,000 distinct CDR3 sequences, around a fifth of them singletons; the top ten hold 7.1%. The entry originates in a study of regulatory T cells in long-lasting Graves disease. Time point here: persistent/refractory GD, antithyroid drugs over 5 years with positive TRAb. PBMC RNA served as the TCR library source. Trimming at V came to 4 bases and at J to 5 bases, leaving 13 bases not matched to a gene. This CDR3 has 15 amino acids. Germline loops: CDR1 DFQATT, CDR2 SNEGSKA (reference sequence).

This TCR was recovered from a female donor with Graves disease. Sequenced here: peripheral blood mononuclear cells (PBMCs), sampled when the disease was refractory, from a patient treated with antithyroid drugs. The rearrangement links TRBV20-1 to TRBJ2-7; TRBD2 aligns across 8 bases. The CDR3 protein is CSATPVQRETNEQYF. CDR3 coding DNA: TGCAGTGCTACCCCAGTACAGCGGGAGACCAACGAGCAGTACTTC.